The present T cell receptor beta chain was sequenced within a study of a mutant IDH1 vaccine in newly diagnosed glioma. The overall study: Beginning 4-6 weeks after radiotherapy alone, or with temozolomide cycles, vaccination took place. Patients arrived already treated with radiotherapy, temozolomide, or both, most having had both.

Method: immunoSEQ multiplex PCR; TCRdb's copy keeps in-frame clones and lacks some. The sample consists of approximately 60,000 clones, about four fifths of them appearing once. The time point is: week 47, end of study. Vaccination comprised doses that each held 300 ug of mutant IDH1 20-mer peptide, plus topical imiquimod. The CDR3 totals 12 residues. Germline CDR1 is SQVTM and CDR2 is ANQGSEA. The V end lost 7 bases, the J end lost 3 bases, and 10 bases lay between the germline ends. By its share, this clone is hyperexpanded. The target antigen is unknown. This rearrangement joins TRBV29-1 to TRBJ1-3, with D possibly matching TRBD1 (5 bases). Sample: PBMCs, taken from a glioma patient whose treatment included an IDH1 peptide vaccine. The TCR comes from a woman in her forties or fifties with glioma. CDR3 DNA: TGCAGCGCCGCAGGGTTTGGAAACACCATATATTTT. It codes for CSAAGFGNTIYF.